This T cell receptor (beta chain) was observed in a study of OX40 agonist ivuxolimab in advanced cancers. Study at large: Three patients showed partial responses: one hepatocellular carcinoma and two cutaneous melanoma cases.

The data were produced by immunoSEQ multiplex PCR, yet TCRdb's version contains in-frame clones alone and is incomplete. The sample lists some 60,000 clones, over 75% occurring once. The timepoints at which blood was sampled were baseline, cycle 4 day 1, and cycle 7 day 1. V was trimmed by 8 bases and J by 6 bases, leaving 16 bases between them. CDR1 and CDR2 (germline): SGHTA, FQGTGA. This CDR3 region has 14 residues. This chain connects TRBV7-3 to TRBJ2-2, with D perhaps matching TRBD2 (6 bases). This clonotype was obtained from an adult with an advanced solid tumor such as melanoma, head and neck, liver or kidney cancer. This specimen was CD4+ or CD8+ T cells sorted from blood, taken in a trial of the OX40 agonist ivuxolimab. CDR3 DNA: TGTGCCAGCGGCCAACAAGGAGGGGCCGGGGAGCTGTTTTTT. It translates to CASGQQGGAGELFF.